The T cell receptor (beta chain) described here comes from a study of T cell responses to AZD1222 COVID-19 vaccine (dated by TCRdb to 2020 to 2023). About the study as a whole: A total of more than 230 trial participants underwent TCR sequencing, of whom about 200 had received two doses of AZD1222 and about 25 had received two doses of the MenACWY control vaccine. Trial participants were enrolled into age subgroups of 18-55, 56-69 and 70-plus years, which contained roughly 140, 27 and 60 TCR-sequenced participants, respectively. On the study overall, not on this receptor specifically: In the small 56-69-year group, the increase in depth fell short of significance, most likely because of low power. Because no day 14 peak-response samples were available, repertoires were characterized only after the peak T cell response. Conclusions about previously exposed vaccinees were limited because only 5 or 6 AZD1222 recipients were SARS-CoV-2 seropositive at baseline. After two AZD1222 doses, both the breadth and the depth of spike-specific TCRs were significantly higher than at day 0 and than in MenACWY recipients. Reportedly, almost half of the unique spike-specific TCRs recognized epitopes lying outside the regions that are mutated in the B.1.351 and B.1.1.7 variants. Participants were mostly white British and included more females than males, and it was suggested by the authors that clonal diversity may have been underestimated. CD4 TCRs associated with the vaccine covered the entire spike protein, and the dominant responses were in regions 160-218 and 743-854.

Turning to this clone: What this receptor recognizes is not known. Qualities for individual bases were not recorded, and no much larger clone is one base off.

From cysteine to phenylalanine, the CDR3 is 15 amino acids long. Only the CDR3 DNA is retained, 45 bases long and in frame from the first base. Trimmed from V: 5 bases; trimmed from J: 3 bases; junction bases lacking a gene match: 7. The CDR1 and CDR2 encoded by the germline V gene (reference sequence) are SEHNR and FQNEAQ. The CDR3 regions of human TCRbeta chains were analyzed by immunosequencing. As for the original processing: TCRs in the repertoires were compared against a reference library of SARS-CoV-2-specific TCRs that had been generated with the MIRA antigen-specificity platform. Breadth meant the fraction of unique TCRs that were SARS-CoV-2-associated, whereas depth meant the fraction of total T cells that were SARS-CoV-2-associated. Each spike-specific TCR was assigned to its reactive spike region and to a CD4 or CD8 class using the MIRA data. Log10-transformed breadth and depth values were compared by one-way ANOVA with Sidak's multiple comparisons tests. Sourced from immuneACCESS, this table was stored by TCRdb with only in-frame sequences that have V and J called. A share of the clones is absent; for the studies checked, an unresolved V gene accounts for under half, and the remainder has no known explanation. V, J and clone size were drawn from that table, and D and trimming were deduced from the DNA. The sample profile shows under 150,000 clones; approximately 86% of them were found once. The leading ten clones occupy 2.6% of the sample.

In light of the paper, this sample's time point label describes: about 28 days (+/-7) after the second vaccine dose. AZD1222 recipients whose second dose came at about 4 weeks and those whose second dose came at about 12 weeks were combined into one group, since spike-specific TCR depth and breadth did not differ between the two schedules. Vaccinee samples came from UK trials COV001 and COV002, including a single-blind randomized controlled phase 2/3 trial of AZD1222 (ChAdOx1 nCoV-19) in healthy adults. Trial participant PBMC samples were collected at day 0 and day 28 after the second dose for TCRbeta chain sequencing.

The TCR comes from an adult who received the AZD1222 COVID-19 vaccine. The sequencing used peripheral blood, collected 28 days after the second AZD1222 dose. The chain uses TRBV7-9 and TRBJ2-5; TRBD2 fits 9 bases in the junction. DNA sequence: TGTGCCAGCAGCATCCGCGGGGGGGCCGAAGAGACCCAGTACTTC. Its translation reads: CASSIRGGAEETQYF.